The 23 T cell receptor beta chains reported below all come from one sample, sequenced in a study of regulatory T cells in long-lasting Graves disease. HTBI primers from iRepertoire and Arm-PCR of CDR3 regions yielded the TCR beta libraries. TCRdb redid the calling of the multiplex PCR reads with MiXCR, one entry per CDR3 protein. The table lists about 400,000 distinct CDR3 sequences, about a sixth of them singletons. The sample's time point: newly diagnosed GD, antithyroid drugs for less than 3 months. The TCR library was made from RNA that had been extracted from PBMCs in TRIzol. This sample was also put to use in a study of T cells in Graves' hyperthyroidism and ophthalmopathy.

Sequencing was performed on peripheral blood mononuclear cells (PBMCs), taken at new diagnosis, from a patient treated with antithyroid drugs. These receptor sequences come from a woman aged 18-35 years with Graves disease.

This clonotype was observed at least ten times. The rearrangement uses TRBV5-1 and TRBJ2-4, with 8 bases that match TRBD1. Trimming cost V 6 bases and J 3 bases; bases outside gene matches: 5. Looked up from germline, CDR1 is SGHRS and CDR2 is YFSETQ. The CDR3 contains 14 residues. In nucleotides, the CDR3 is TGCGCCAGCAAAGAACAGGGGGGCAAAAACATTCAGTACTTC. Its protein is CASKEQGGKNIQYF.

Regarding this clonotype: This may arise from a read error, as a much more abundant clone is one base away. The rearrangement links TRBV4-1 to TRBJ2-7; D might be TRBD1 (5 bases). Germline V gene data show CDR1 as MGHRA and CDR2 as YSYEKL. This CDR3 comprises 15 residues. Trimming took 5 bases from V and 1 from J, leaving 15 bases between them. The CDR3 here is CASSKGVSVSYEQYF. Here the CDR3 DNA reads TGCGCCAGCAGCAAAGGGGTGTCGGTTTCCTACGAGCAGTACTTC.

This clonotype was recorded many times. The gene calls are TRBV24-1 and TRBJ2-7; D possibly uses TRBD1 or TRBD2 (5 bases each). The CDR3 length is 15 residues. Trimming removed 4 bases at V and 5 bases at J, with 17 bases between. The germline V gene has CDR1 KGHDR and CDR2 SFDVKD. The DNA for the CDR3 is TGTGCCACCAGTGACTCCATTAGGGGAGTAGACGAGCAGTACTTC. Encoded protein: CATSDSIRGVDEQYF.

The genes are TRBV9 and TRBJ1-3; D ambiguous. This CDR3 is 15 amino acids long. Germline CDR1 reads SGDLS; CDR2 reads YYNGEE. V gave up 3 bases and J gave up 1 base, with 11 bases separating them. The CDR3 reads CASSGGQASGNTIYF. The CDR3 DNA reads TGTGCCAGCAGCGGAGGTCAGGCGTCTGGAAACACCATATATTTT. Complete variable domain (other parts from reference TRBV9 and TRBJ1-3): DSGVTQTPKHLITATGQRVTLRCSPRSGDLSVYWYQQSLDQGLQFLIQYYNGEERAKGNILERFSAQQFPDLHSELNLSSLELGDSALYFCASSGGQASGNTIYFGEGSWLTVV.

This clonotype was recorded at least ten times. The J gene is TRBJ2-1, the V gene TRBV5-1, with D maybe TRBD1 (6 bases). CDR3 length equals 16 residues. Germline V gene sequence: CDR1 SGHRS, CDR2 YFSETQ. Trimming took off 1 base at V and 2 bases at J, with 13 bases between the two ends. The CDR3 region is CASSLPRAGAYNEQFF. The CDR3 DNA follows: TGCGCCAGCAGCTTGCCGCGGGCAGGGGCCTACAATGAGCAGTTCTTC.

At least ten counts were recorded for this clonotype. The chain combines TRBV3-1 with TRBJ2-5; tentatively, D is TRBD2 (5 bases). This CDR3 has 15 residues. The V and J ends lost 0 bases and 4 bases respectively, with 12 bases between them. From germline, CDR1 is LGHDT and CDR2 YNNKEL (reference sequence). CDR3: CASSQDWGVGETQYF. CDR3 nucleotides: TGTGCCAGCAGCCAAGATTGGGGAGTGGGAGAGACCCAGTACTTC.

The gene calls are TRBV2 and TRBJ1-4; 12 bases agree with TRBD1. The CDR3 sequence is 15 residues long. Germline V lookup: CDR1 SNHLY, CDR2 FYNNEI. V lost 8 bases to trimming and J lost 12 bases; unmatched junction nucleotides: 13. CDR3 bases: TGTGCCAGCGACTCCTTGGGACAGGGGGCGCCGGAACTGTTTTTT. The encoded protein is CASDSLGQGAPELFF.

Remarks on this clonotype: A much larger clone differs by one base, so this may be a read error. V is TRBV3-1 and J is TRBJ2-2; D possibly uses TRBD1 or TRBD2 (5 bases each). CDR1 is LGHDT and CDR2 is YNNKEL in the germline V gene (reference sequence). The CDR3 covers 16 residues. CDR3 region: CASLPGPGQGTGELLF. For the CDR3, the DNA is TGTGCCAGCCTACCGGGACCCGGGCAGGGCACCGGGGAGCTGCTTTTT.

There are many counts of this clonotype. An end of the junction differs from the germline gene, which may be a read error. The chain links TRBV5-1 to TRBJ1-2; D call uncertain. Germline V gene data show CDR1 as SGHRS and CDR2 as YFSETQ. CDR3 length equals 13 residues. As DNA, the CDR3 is TGTGCCAGCAGCGACGGCCTTAACTATGGCTACACCTTC. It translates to CASSDGLNYGYTF.

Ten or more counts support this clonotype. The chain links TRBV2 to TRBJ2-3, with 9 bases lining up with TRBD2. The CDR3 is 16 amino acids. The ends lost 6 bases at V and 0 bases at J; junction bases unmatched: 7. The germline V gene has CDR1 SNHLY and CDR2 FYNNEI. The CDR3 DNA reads TGTGCCAGCAGCCTAGCGGGGCAACTGAGCACAGATACGCAGTATTTT. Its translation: CASSLAGQLSTDTQYF.

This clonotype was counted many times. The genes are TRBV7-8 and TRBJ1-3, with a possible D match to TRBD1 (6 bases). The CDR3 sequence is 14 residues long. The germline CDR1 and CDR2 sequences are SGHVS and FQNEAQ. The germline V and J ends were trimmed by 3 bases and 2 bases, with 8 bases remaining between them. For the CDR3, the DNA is TGTGCCAGCAGCTTGGGGACAACTGGAAACACCATATATTTT. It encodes CASSLGTTGNTIYF. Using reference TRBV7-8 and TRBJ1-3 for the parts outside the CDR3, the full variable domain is GAGVSQSPRYKVAKRGQDVALRCDPISGHVSLFWYQQALGQGPEFLTYFQNEAQLDKSGLPSDRFFAERPEGSVSTLKIQRTQQEDSAVYLCASSLGTTGNTIYFGEGSWLTVV.

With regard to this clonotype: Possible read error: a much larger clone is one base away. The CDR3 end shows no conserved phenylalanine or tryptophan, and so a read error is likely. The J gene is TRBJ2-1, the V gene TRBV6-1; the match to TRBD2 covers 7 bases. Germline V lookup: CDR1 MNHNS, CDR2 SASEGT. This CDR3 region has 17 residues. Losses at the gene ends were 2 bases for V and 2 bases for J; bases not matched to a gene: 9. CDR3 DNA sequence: TGTGCCAGCAGTGAAATCATGGCTAGCGGTCCCTACAATGAGCAGTTCCTC. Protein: CASSEIMASGPYNEQFL.

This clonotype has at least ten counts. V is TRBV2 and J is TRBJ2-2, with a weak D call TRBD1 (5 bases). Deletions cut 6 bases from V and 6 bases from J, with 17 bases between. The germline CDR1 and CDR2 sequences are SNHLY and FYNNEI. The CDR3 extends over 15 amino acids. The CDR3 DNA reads TGTGCCAGCAGAGTCAGCGACAGCTCCGCCGGGGAGCTGTTTTTT. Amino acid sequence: CASRVSDSSAGELFF.

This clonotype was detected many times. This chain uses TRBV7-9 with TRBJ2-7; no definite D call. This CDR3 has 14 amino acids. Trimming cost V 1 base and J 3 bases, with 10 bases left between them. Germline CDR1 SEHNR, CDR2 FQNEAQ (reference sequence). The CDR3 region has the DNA TGTGCCAGCAGCTTAGTGGGGTCTGACTACGAGCAGTACTTC. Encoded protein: CASSLVGSDYEQYF.

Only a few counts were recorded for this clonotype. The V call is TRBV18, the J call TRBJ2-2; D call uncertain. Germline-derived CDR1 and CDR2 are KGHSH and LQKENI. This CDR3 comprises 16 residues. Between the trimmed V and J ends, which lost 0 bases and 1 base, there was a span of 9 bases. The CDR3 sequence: CASSPPTEVNTGELFF. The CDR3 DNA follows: TGTGCCAGCTCACCACCGACGGAAGTGAACACCGGGGAGCTGTTTTTT.

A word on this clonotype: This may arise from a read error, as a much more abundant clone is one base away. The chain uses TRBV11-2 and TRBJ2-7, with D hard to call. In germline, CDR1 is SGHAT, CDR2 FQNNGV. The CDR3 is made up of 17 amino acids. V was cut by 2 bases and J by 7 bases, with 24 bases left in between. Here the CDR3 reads CASSLSFYGSSYNEQYF. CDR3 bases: TGTGCCAGCAGCTTAAGTTTTTACGGTAGCTCCTACAATGAGCAGTACTTC.

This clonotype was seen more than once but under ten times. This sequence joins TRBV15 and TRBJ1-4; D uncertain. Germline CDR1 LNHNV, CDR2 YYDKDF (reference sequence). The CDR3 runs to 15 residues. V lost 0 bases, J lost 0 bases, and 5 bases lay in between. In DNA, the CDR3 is TGTGCCACCAGCAGAGAGGGTGCAACTAATGAAAAACTGTTTTTT. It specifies CATSREGATNEKLFF.

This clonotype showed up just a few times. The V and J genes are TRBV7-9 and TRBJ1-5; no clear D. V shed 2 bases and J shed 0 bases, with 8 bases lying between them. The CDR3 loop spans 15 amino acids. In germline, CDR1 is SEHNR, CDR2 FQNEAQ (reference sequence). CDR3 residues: CASSLQADSNQPQHF. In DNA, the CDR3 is TGTGCCAGCAGCTTACAGGCAGATAGCAATCAGCCCCAGCATTTT. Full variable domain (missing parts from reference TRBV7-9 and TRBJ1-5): DTGVSQNPRHKITKRGQNVTFRCDPISEHNRLYWYRQTLGQGPEFLTYFQNEAQLEKSRLLSDRFSAERPKGSFSTLEIQRTEQGDSAMYLCASSLQADSNQPQHFGDGTRLSIL.

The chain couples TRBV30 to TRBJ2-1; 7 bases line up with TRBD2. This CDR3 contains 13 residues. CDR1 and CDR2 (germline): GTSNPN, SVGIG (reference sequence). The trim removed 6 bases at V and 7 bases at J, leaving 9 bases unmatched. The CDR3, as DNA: TGTGCCTGTTCCTTAGCCGGGGGGAATGAGCAGTTCTTC. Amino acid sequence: CACSLAGGNEQFF.

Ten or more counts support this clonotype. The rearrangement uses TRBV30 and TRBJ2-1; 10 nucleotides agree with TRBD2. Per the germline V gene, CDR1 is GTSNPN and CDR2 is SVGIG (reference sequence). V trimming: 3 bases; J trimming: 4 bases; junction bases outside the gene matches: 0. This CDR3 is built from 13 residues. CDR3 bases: TGTGCCTGGAGGGGACTAGCGTACAATGAGCAGTTCTTC. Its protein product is CAWRGLAYNEQFF.

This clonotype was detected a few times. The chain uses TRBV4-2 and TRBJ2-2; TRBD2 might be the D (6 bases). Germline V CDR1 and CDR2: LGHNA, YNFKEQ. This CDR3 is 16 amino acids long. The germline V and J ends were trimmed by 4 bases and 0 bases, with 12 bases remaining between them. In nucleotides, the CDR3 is TGTGCCAGCAGCCCCACTCGGACTACGAACACCGGGGAGCTGTTTTTT. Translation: CASSPTRTTNTGELFF.

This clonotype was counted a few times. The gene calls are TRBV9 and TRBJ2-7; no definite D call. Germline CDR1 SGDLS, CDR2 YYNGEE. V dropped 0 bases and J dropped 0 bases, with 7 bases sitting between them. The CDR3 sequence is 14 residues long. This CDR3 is CASSVDLYSYEQYF. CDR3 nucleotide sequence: TGTGCCAGCAGCGTAGACTTATACTCCTACGAGCAGTACTTC.

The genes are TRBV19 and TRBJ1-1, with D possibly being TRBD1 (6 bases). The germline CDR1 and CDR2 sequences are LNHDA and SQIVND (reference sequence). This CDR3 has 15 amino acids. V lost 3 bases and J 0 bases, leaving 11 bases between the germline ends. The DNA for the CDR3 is TGTGCCAGTAGTATGGACAGTAACATGAACACTGAAGCTTTCTTT. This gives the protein CASSMDSNMNTEAFF.